The T cell receptor beta chain described here comes from a study of T cell responses to AZD1222 COVID-19 vaccine. Study-wide results and limits: White British donors predominated, females outnumbered males, and clonal diversity was possibly underestimated. Repertoires were sampled only after the peak T cell response.

Here immunoSEQ multiplex PCR was the method, and the copy in TCRdb shows in-frame clones only, minus some. Among 90,000 to 150,000 clones listed, about 90% were seen once. Notes on this clone: Its antigen is not known.

V trimming: 6 bases; J trimming: 2 bases; junction bases outside the gene matches: 15. Germline CDR1 and CDR2: MDHEN and SYDVKM. The length of the CDR3 is 19 residues. The receptor's source is an adult in good health. J is TRBJ2-2 and V is TRBV28, with 10 bases lining up with TRBD1. This sample comprised peripheral blood, obtained on day 0 of AZD1222 vaccination. CDR3 DNA: TGTGCCAGCAGGACTATTATAGGACAGGGGGAGGTTAACACCGGGGAGCTGTTTTTT. Translated: CASRTIIGQGEVNTGELFF.